This TCR beta chain was documented in a study of T cell changes during pregnancy in multiple sclerosis. Trimming removed 0 bases from V and 8 bases from J; junction bases left unmatched: 9. Germline assignment: CDR1 SGDLS and CDR2 YYNGEE. The CDR3 spans 16 residues. TCRdb's copy holds only in-frame clones and misses some; the assay was immunoSEQ multiplex PCR. The table has some 39,000 clones, approximately 90% seen once. The sample here was CD4+ T cells from peripheral blood mononuclear cells, taken in the third trimester of pregnancy. The TCR was taken from a female donor in good health, enrolled as a control in a pregnancy study. The chain combines TRBV9 with TRBJ2-1, with 9 bases identical to TRBD2. This CDR3 reads CASSVGAGGPSYEQFF. The CDR3 region has the DNA TGTGCCAGCAGCGTAGGTGCGGGAGGGCCTTCTTATGAGCAGTTCTTC. The full variable domain, rest sourced from reference TRBV9 and TRBJ2-1, is DSGVTQTPKHLITATGQRVTLRCSPRSGDLSVYWYQQSLDQGLQFLIQYYNGEERAKGNILERFSAQQFPDLHSELNLSSLELGDSALYFCASSVGAGGPSYEQFFGPGTRLTVL.